Detailed here is one T cell receptor beta chain. TCR cDNA received a 3' ligated oligonucleotide that carried a UMI. Input was about 1 to 1,100 ng of DNase-treated total RNA without cell sorting. This CDR3 contains 16 residues. The germline V gene encodes CDR1 SGHDN and CDR2 FVKESK. V lost 4 bases, J lost 6 bases, and 3 bases stayed unmatched. The sample is drawn from a study of naive and memory T cell subsets. Ligated cDNA underwent four rounds of PCR with nested alpha and beta constant region primers and SP2. TCRdb independently ran MiXCR on the 5' RACE reads; one entry per CDR3 protein. The repertoire has tens of thousands of distinct CDR3 sequences, around 7.3% of them found once; the top ten carry over 7.5%.

The clonotype was recovered from a male donor in good health. The chain uses TRBV14 and TRBJ2-1; 16 bases match TRBD2. The CDR3 DNA reads as TGTGCCAGCAGCCGGGGACTAGCGGGAGGGGGCAATGAGCAGTTCTTC. Its translation: CASSRGLAGGGNEQFF.